This TCR beta chain was sequenced during a study of cytomegalovirus exposure and HLA in healthy donors (TCRdb year 2017). About the study as a whole: According to an earlier analysis of around 600 of the donors, about 179 million T cells yielded 120 million or so unique TCR beta sequences and less than 300 Gb of sequence data. An early release covering around 630 HLA-typed donors comprised around 300 gigabases of sequencing data and around 86 million unique TCR sequences. Among the 398 genotyped donors, about 83% belonged to the genetic ancestry cluster associated with self-reported Caucasian donors. The aim of the study was to test whether cataloging public T cell receptors could identify signatures of past pathogen exposure. The T cell repertoires of about 700 subjects were profiled by immunosequencing and related to cytomegalovirus serostatus. Along with the approximately 650-subject first cohort, a separate validation cohort of 120 different subjects was used. The study combined high-throughput TCR immunosequencing, statistical association of individual TCRs with disease status, and machine learning to predict cytomegalovirus infection status. A later analysis re-analyzed previously published TCR beta repertoires from hundreds of donors and added high-resolution HLA genotyping to study TCR occurrence patterns. The later analysis used no new phenotypic data to find candidate immune exposures, relying instead on TCR beta sequences and their occurrence across donors. To decide whether each TCR beta V gene segment behaved as functional or pseudogenic, an earlier analysis of several hundred of the donors relied on high-throughput TCR beta sequencing. Donor age, sex, ethnicity and CMV serostatus were collected together with the repertoire data. A later genetic analysis used genome-wide SNP genotypes for about three fifths of the 666 donors, treating that subset as a discovery cohort. All discovery cohort repertoires had been generated on a single sequencing platform. HLA typing covered class I and class II loci at four-digit resolution. The number of typed donors differed by locus: about 620-630 for A, B, C, DRB1 and DQB1; 500 to 550 for DQA1; 606 for DPA1; and approximately 450 for DPB1. A few DR-DQ haplotypes were treated as single units for association and clustering because of strong linkage in the cohort. On average, roughly 240,000 unique TCR beta nucleotide sequences were sequenced per donor among roughly 430 genotyped donors of the cohort, with roughly 18% of those sequences being non-productive. Broad study findings and their caveats: The classifier was reported to diagnose cytomegalovirus status with high specificity and sensitivity in both the original and validation cohorts. The study gave a list of under 200 TCR beta chains associated with cytomegalovirus. An earlier analysis of roughly 570 of the donors showed that most TCR beta V segments appeared in productive rearrangements either about 87% or about 30% of the time, which broadly matched IMGT annotations. In vitro tests confirmed that a few of the cytomegalovirus-associated TCR beta chains recognize cytomegalovirus antigens. Roughly 17 rarely observed V segments, including chromosome 9 orphons, were excluded from the earlier analysis of a few hundred of the donors because counts were too low. Immune exposure information for the cohort was limited to CMV serostatus. Linkage disequilibrium might explain the correlated functional status among segregating V segments, but an unknown experimental factor could not be ruled out. Assigning TCR associations to individual alleles was difficult when HLA alleles, especially DR and DQ, strongly co-occurred. An association between a missense DCLRE1C variant and V-gene and J-gene trimming of TCR beta chains was found in a later genetic analysis and replicated in an independent cohort. The sequencing pipeline was judged likely to have produced a cluster of highly shared sequence variants as a technical artifact. Most TCR sequences were observed very rarely across donors, whereas some public TCRs were present in many individuals. In a later analysis, HLA-associated TCR beta chains showed more clonal expansion and lower generation probabilities than non-associated chains that were equally common. At a false discovery rate of 0.05, a later analysis linked under 20,000 TCR beta sequences to specific HLA alleles. A further reported finding was that TCR beta sequences accurately predicted the HLA-A and HLA-B alleles for most subjects in the first cohort. A later analysis reported that several top co-occurrence clusters appeared linked to parvovirus B19, influenza, CMV and Epstein-Barr virus. Because HLA typing was missing for some donors at each locus, association tests included only the typed subset. In a later analysis, the rate of TCR association differed among HLA loci, with DRB1 alleles having the most associated TCRs and HLA-C alleles having the fewest. A later genetic analysis reported fewer N-insertions in productive TCRs among donors in an Asian-associated ancestry cluster than the roughly 700-donor mean. The presence/absence analyses assumed that sequencing depth was roughly uniform across donors, and that assumption may not be true. A later analysis found that most CMV-associated TCR beta chains appeared HLA-restricted, with HLA associations seemingly driven largely by CMV exposure. The 87-base-pair reads could not distinguish some IMGT-functional V segments, including TRBV6-2 and TRBV6-3, so those segments were excluded. According to the authors, the approach could potentially be generalized to other disease states and immunological phenotypes. In this cohort, only TCR beta chains were sequenced, and detectable features were limited by the absence of alpha or paired-chain data.

Libraries came from the immunoSEQ multiplex PCR assay. The multiplex PCR relied on a mix of 60 forward primers for TCR Vbeta segments and 13 reverse primers for TCR Jbeta segments. The CDR3 region of rearranged TCR beta genes was amplified from genomic DNA with a multiplex PCR assay. Amplified TCR beta libraries were sequenced as 87-base-pair reads on the Illumina HiSeq System. Processing in the source paper ran as follows. A later analysis counted around 72 million unique TCR beta chains across the 700 or so repertoires, and about 10 million of these chains were shared by at least two donors. To remove PCR and sequencing errors, raw reads were error-corrected and collapsed into unique sequences using a nearest-neighbor algorithm that merged closely related sequences. Alignment of CDR3 sequences to IMGT reference sequences was used to assign V, D and J gene segments. For a sequence to be retained, a match of at least six nucleotides to both a V gene segment and a J gene segment was required. Rearrangements were called productive when the CDR3 lacked stop codons and stayed in frame with V and J; all others were non-productive. CDR3 was defined by IMGT convention, running from the second conserved V-encoded cysteine to the conserved J-encoded phenylalanine. The earlier analysis of 587 of the donors excluded sequences that lacked an unambiguous match to a single V gene segment. An earlier analysis of 550 to 650 of the donors classified V segments as functional when productive rearrangements were above 56.7% and as segregating when the standard deviation between donors was above 5%. A statistical classification framework was developed to diagnose cytomegalovirus status using the catalog of TCR beta chain sequences. In a later analysis, V and J genes were assigned by comparing TCR nucleotide sequences against IMGT/GENE-DB human TR gene sequences. Using the TCRdist pipeline, a later analysis assigned CDR3 sequences along with most-parsimonious VDJ recombination scenarios. In a later analysis, each TCR beta chain was defined by its CDR3 amino acid sequence together with its V-gene family, and reads without a unique V-gene family were excluded. To address suspected cross-contamination and a sequencing artifact, a later analysis removed several hundred highly shared, low-generation-probability nucleotide sequences. In a later analysis, a clonal expansion index for each public chain was calculated from normalized within-repertoire ranks of inferred template counts. Generation probabilities in a later analysis came from a VDJ recombination model fitted to out-of-frame rearrangements, and those results were checked against IGoR. A later analysis scored TCR-TCR, TCR-HLA and TCR-CMV co-occurrence with hypergeometric tests, applying a repertoire-size bias correction to TCR pairs. False discovery rates were estimated in a later analysis by permuting HLA or CMV assignments 20 times. In a later analysis, co-occurring TCRs were grouped using DBSCAN, with TCRdist sequence similarity added in when clustering inside HLA-allele-positive subsets. For co-occurrence clustering, repertoires with fewer than 30,000 or more than 120,000 public chains were excluded, along with a handful of repertoires with anomalous nucleotide sharing. This immuneACCESS table, as held by TCRdb, lists in-frame sequences with V and J called but not all clones. Of the missing ones, under half trace to an unresolved V gene in checked studies; the others have no known cause. The V and J calls and clone size were taken over from that table, and D and trimming were inferred from the DNA. This sample holds about 140,000 clones; 73% were observed only once. Together, the top ten hold 1% to 1.5% of the sample.

The cohort comprised more than 550 healthy bone marrow donors. At the time of sampling, every cohort member was nominally healthy, though immune exposures that went unrecorded were likely present. The donor tested CMV seronegative and was one of the 352 seronegative cohort members. A peripheral blood sample was collected from each donor, and TCR beta sequencing was performed on peripheral blood mononuclear cells. The Qiagen DNeasy Blood Extraction Kit was used to extract genomic DNA from the blood cell samples. With respect to this clone: There is no known antigen for this receptor. Nothing much larger sits one base from this clone, and base qualities are not available.

The CDR3 sequence holds 16 residues, the cysteine and phenylalanine included. CDR3 DNA only is kept here, 48 bases in frame from base 1. V trim: 1 base; J trim: 0 bases; unmatched bases: 5. The germline V gene specifies SGHVS as CDR1 and FQNEAQ as CDR2. Recombination linked TRBV7-8 to TRBJ1-1; TRBD1 aligns with 7 central bases. The sequence derives from a woman aged 40 to 50 in good health and CMV-seronegative. The sample taken for sequencing was PBMCs. The CDR3 corresponds to CASSLGTGSMNTEAFF. The bases read TGTGCCAGCAGCTTAGGGACAGGATCTATGAACACTGAAGCTTTCTTT.